This TCR beta chain was retrieved from a study of cytomegalovirus exposure and HLA in healthy donors. Whole-study context: In a later analysis, the approximately 120 validation repertoires were reported to have used the same platform as the roughly 600 first-cohort repertoires.

With respect to this clone: What it binds is unknown.

The V gene's germline CDR1 is LGHNA and CDR2 YSLEER. The CDR3 is 14 amino acids. With 2 bases removed from V and 6 bases from J, the gap between germline ends came to 14 bases. Notes on the study in general: That first-cohort TCR clusters tended to co-occur in the 120 or so validation repertoires was found in a later analysis.

TCRdb keeps only in-frame clones here, not all; method: immunoSEQ multiplex PCR. The sample has about 60,000 clones, over 90% seen once. The TCR originated in a woman aged 18-29 years in good health and CMV-seropositive. Sequences were obtained from PBMCs. The genes are TRBV4-3 and TRBJ2-7; perhaps TRBD1 as D (5 bases). CDR3 in amino acids: CASSQSRGLSEQYF. The DNA of the CDR3 is TGCGCCAGCAGCCAAAGTAGGGGTCTGAGCGAGCAGTACTTC.